The source of this T cell receptor (beta chain) is a study of CD8 T cells in Susac syndrome. V lost 4 bases to trimming and J lost 0 bases; unmatched junction nucleotides: 7. This CDR3 comprises 17 residues. Germline values: CDR1 SGHAT, CDR2 FQNNGV. cDNA came from approximately 0.5 to 1 ug RNA primed by random hexamers. Across 54 Vbeta and 13 Jbeta, TCR beta CDR3 was amplified with immunoSEQ multiplex PCR. Each CDR3 protein is one row after TCRdb ran MiXCR on the immunoSEQ multiplex PCR reads. The sample includes some 170,000 distinct CDR3 sequences, roughly 93% of them seen just once. Sequencing of TCR beta drew on CD8+ and CD4+ T cells from blood.

This TCR came from a human donor in good health. The chain links TRBV11-2 to TRBJ2-2; 8 positions match TRBD1. Sequences were obtained from CD4+ T cells from PBMCs. CDR3 coding DNA: TGTGCCAGCAGCTGGACAGGGAATCCATCGAACACCGGGGAGCTGTTTTTT. Protein: CASSWTGNPSNTGELFF.